One sample yielded the 25 T cell receptor beta chains listed below, sequenced in a study of OX40 agonist ivuxolimab in advanced cancers. TCRdb's table, derived via immunoSEQ multiplex PCR, lists solely in-frame clones and lacks some. Of tens of thousands of clones in the sample, roughly 94% were seen once. The sample was CD4+ or CD8+ T cells sorted from blood, taken in a trial of the OX40 agonist ivuxolimab. These receptors all stem from an adult with an advanced solid tumor such as melanoma, head and neck, liver or kidney cancer.

This rearrangement joins TRBV12-5 to TRBJ2-3, with TRBD2 matching 11 bases. Trimming removed 4 bases from V and 3 bases from J; junction bases left unmatched: 6. Germline V gene sequence: CDR1 LGHNT, CDR2 FRNRAP. The CDR3 loop spans 16 amino acids. CDR3: CASGSILAGATDTQYF. The CDR3 nucleotides are TGTGCTAGTGGTTCCATACTAGCGGGAGCAACAGATACGCAGTATTTT.

The chain combines TRBV19 with TRBJ2-1, with D tentatively TRBD1 (5 bases). V lost 8 bases and J 8 bases, leaving 25 bases between the germline ends. CDR3 size: 16 residues. In germline, CDR1 is LNHDA, CDR2 SQIVND (reference sequence). This CDR3 reads CASQTAQGLWGDEQFF. The CDR3 DNA reads as TGTGCCAGTCAAACGGCCCAAGGGCTATGGGGCGATGAGCAGTTCTTC.

The chain is built from TRBV28 and TRBJ1-5, with D uncertain. V lost 6 bases and J lost 2, with 14 bases in between. There are 15 residues in the CDR3. Germline CDR1 MDHEN, CDR2 SYDVKM. The CDR3 sequence: CASSLHGPGNQPQHF. In DNA form, the CDR3 reads TGTGCCAGCAGCCTTCACGGCCCGGGCAATCAGCCCCAGCATTTT.

This clone has only one observation. The V gene is TRBV9, the J gene TRBJ1-3; 7 nucleotides match TRBD1. The length of the CDR3 is 14 residues. In germline, CDR1 is SGDLS, CDR2 YYNGEE. Germline trimming cut 3 bases from V and 0 bases from J; bases unmatched to any gene: 0. The CDR3 here is CASSGQGSGNTIYF. DNA of the CDR3: TGTGCCAGCAGCGGACAGGGCTCTGGAAACACCATATATTTT.

The chain employs TRBV11-2 and TRBJ2-3; D ambiguous. The V and J ends lost 3 bases and 0 bases respectively, with 13 bases between them. The CDR3 is made up of 16 amino acids. Germline values: CDR1 SGHAT, CDR2 FQNNGV. The CDR3 reads CASSFRILASTDTQYF. The CDR3 DNA follows: TGTGCCAGCAGCTTCAGGATCTTAGCTAGCACAGATACGCAGTATTTT.

V gene TRBV27 combines with J gene TRBJ2-1, with a possible D match to TRBD2 (6 bases). V dropped 2 bases and J dropped 6 bases, with 8 bases sitting between them. The CDR3 consists of 13 residues. Germline-derived CDR1 and CDR2 are MNHEY and SMNVEV (reference sequence). The CDR3, as DNA: TGTGCCAGCAGTTTACTCGGGGGCAATGAGCAGTTCTTC. Translated, it gives CASSLLGGNEQFF.

V and J are TRBV5-6 and TRBJ2-7, with D perhaps TRBD1 or TRBD2 (5 bases each). The V gene's germline CDR1 is SGHDT and CDR2 YYEEEE. The CDR3 totals 15 residues. Trimming shortened V by 5 bases and J by 6 bases, and 21 bases separated the two germline ends. CDR3 coding DNA: TGTGCCAGCAGTTCGCAGGGAGACATGGCCTGCGAGCAGTACTTC. Its translation is CASSSQGDMACEQYF. The full variable domain, rest sourced from reference TRBV5-6 and TRBJ2-7, is DAGVTQSPTHLIKTRGQQVTLRCSPKSGHDTVSWYQQALGQGPQFIFQYYEEEERQRGNFPDRFSGHQFPNYSSELNVNALLLGDSALYLCASSSQGDMACEQYFGPGTRLTVT.

V gene TRBV6-5 combines with J gene TRBJ2-1, with D possibly TRBD2 on 6 matching bases. The CDR3 has 15 amino acids. Germline CDR1 MNHEY, CDR2 SVGAGI. Trimming left V 2 bases short and J 0 bases short, with 8 bases between. Written as DNA, the CDR3 is TGTGCCAGCAGTTACGCGGGGAGCTCCTACAATGAGCAGTTCTTC. The encoded protein is CASSYAGSSYNEQFF.

The genes are TRBV5-6 and TRBJ2-7; 11 nucleotides agree with TRBD2. V lost 0 bases to trimming and J lost 4 bases; unmatched junction nucleotides: 9. Looked up from germline, CDR1 is SGHDT and CDR2 is YYEEEE. CDR3 length: 17 amino acids. The CDR3 here is CASSLGSSGRITYEQYF. For the CDR3, the DNA is TGTGCCAGCAGCTTGGGCTCTAGCGGGAGGATAACGTACGAGCAGTACTTC.

This chain uses TRBV7-6 with TRBJ2-5; 9 bases are shared with TRBD2. The germline V gene encodes CDR1 SGHVS and CDR2 FNYEAQ. The CDR3 runs 17 residues. V gave up 1 base and J gave up 4 bases; unmatched junction bases: 10. CDR3 DNA sequence: TGTGCCAGCAGCTTAGGCGCGGGAGGGGCCATCGGAGAGACCCAGTACTTC. Amino acid sequence: CASSLGAGGAIGETQYF. Full variable domain (rest looked up from reference TRBV7-6 and TRBJ2-5): GAGVSQSPRYKVTKRGQDVALRCDPISGHVSLYWYRQALGQGPEFLTYFNYEAQQDKSGLPNDRFSAERPEGSISTLTIQRTEQRDSAMYRCASSLGAGGAIGETQYFGPGTRLLVL.

The chain carries TRBV5-1 and TRBJ2-6, with 10 bases aligning to TRBD1. The CDR3 is 18 residues long. Trimming took 10 bases from V and 4 from J; bases not matched to a gene: 17. Germline V gene data show CDR1 as SGHRS and CDR2 as YFSETQ. The CDR3 reads CAASSGTGDSPGANVLTF. The CDR3 DNA reads as TGCGCCGCATCGTCCGGGACAGGGGACTCGCCGGGGGCCAACGTCCTGACTTTC. The entire variable domain, with the rest obtained from reference TRBV5-1 and TRBJ2-6, is as follows: KAGVTQTPRYLIKTRGQQVTLSCSPISGHRSVSWYQQTPGQGLQFLFEYFSETQRNKGNFPGRFSGRQFSNSRSEMNVSTLELGDSALYLCAASSGTGDSPGANVLTFGAGSRLTVL.

The chain joins TRBV7-2 to TRBJ2-3; possible D gene TRBD1, 6 bases. With 1 base removed from V and 4 bases from J, the gap between germline ends came to 12 bases. Per germline, CDR1 SGHTA and CDR2 FQGNSA. The CDR3 runs 15 residues. The chain's CDR3 is CASSLGGRGPDTQYF. In DNA, the CDR3 is TGTGCCAGCAGCTTAGGGGGCAGGGGTCCAGATACGCAGTATTTT.

This chain connects TRBV2 to TRBJ1-1; D not resolved. The V end was cut by 8 bases, the J end by 3 bases, with 10 bases between. Germline CDR1 is SNHLY and CDR2 is FYNNEI. The CDR3 has 12 residues. CDR3 protein: CASGRWDTEAFF. The CDR3 DNA follows: TGTGCCAGCGGGAGATGGGACACTGAAGCTTTCTTT.

This clone has a single count. The V gene is TRBV30, the J gene TRBJ2-3; possible D gene TRBD2, 6 bases. The CDR3 has 15 residues. Looked up from germline, CDR1 is GTSNPN and CDR2 is SVGIG (reference sequence). V was clipped by 2 bases and J by 0 bases, with 12 bases between them. CDR3 protein: CAWSIGGASTDTQYF. The CDR3 DNA reads as TGTGCCTGGAGTATTGGCGGGGCAAGCACAGATACGCAGTATTTT.

The V call is TRBV11-2, the J call TRBJ2-3; 7 bases are a match to TRBD2. Trimming removed 0 bases from V and 6 bases from J; junction bases left unmatched: 6. This CDR3 is 15 amino acids long. The V gene's germline CDR1 is SGHAT and CDR2 FQNNGV. The CDR3 coding sequence is TGTGCCAGCAGCTTAGAGGAGAGCGGGACGGATACGCAGTATTTT. This codes for CASSLEESGTDTQYF.

V is TRBV13 and J is TRBJ1-6, with D perhaps matching TRBD1 (5 bases). Trimming shortened V by 3 bases and J by 7 bases, and 19 bases separated the two germline ends. The CDR3 is 17 amino acids. Germline V gives CDR1 PRHDT, CDR2 FYEKMQ (reference sequence). DNA of the CDR3: TGTGCCAGCAGCTTGGGGGTCCCCCAACTCGCGAATTCACCCCTCCACTTT. Residues: CASSLGVPQLANSPLHF.

The chain recombines TRBV11-2 with TRBJ2-1; perhaps TRBD1 as D (6 bases). Trimming shortened V by 4 bases and J by 8 bases, and 27 bases separated the two germline ends. The CDR3 loop spans 18 amino acids. CDR1 is SGHAT, CDR2 FQNNGV, per germline. CDR3 sequence reads: CASSSPDSSGFSFDEQFF. The DNA of the CDR3 is TGTGCCAGCAGCTCACCGGACAGTTCAGGGTTTTCTTTCGATGAGCAGTTCTTC.

V gene TRBV27 combines with J gene TRBJ1-1, with 12 bases that match TRBD1. Germline V CDR1 and CDR2: MNHEY, SMNVEV (reference sequence). This CDR3 is built from 15 residues. V trimming: 2 bases; J trimming: 5 bases; junction bases outside the gene matches: 3. CDR3 sequence: CASSLGTGGKTEAFF. DNA for the CDR3: TGTGCCAGCAGTTTAGGGACAGGGGGCAAAACTGAAGCTTTCTTT.

The chain combines TRBV13 with TRBJ2-7; tentative D call: TRBD1 (6 bases). CDR1 is PRHDT, CDR2 FYEKMQ, per germline (reference sequence). V gave up 0 bases and J gave up 11 bases, with 23 bases separating them. CDR3 length equals 16 residues. The CDR3 region is CASSLGLGTPGELKYF. The CDR3, as DNA: TGTGCCAGCAGCTTAGGCCTAGGGACACCAGGGGAACTAAAGTACTTC. The full variable domain, its missing parts supplied by reference TRBV13 and TRBJ2-7, is AAGVIQSPRHLIKEKRETATLKCYPIPRHDTVYWYQQGPGQDPQFLISFYEKMQSDKGSIPDRFSAQQFSDYHSELNMSSLELGDSALYFCASSLGLGTPGELKYFGPGTRLTVT.

V usage is TRBV2 and J usage is TRBJ2-7; D is tentatively TRBD1 or TRBD2 (5 bases each). CDR1 and CDR2 (germline): SNHLY, FYNNEI. V lost 6 bases, J lost 3 bases, and 18 bases lay in between. The CDR3 loop spans 15 amino acids. CDR3 loop: CASSLGTNTYYEQYF. The CDR3 region has the DNA TGTGCCAGCAGCTTGGGGACCAACACCTACTACGAGCAGTACTTC.

The genes are TRBV5-4 and TRBJ1-2; D gene ambiguous. Germline CDR1 is SGHNT and CDR2 is YYREEE (reference sequence). V gave up 4 bases and J gave up 1 base, with 5 bases separating them. The CDR3 has 12 residues. CDR3 bases: TGTGCCAGCAGCACGGGTAACTATGGCTACACCTTC. This translates into CASSTGNYGYTF.

The DNA of the CDR3 is TGCGCCAGCAGCCAAAACCCCCGCGGGGGGTGGCCCCAGCATTTT. This codes for CASSQNPRGGWPQHF. The gene calls are TRBV4-1 and TRBJ1-5; D is perhaps TRBD1 (5 bases). Germline values: CDR1 MGHRA, CDR2 YSYEKL. V lost 2 bases and J 9 bases, leaving 17 bases between the germline ends. The length of the CDR3 is 15 residues.

V gene TRBV6-5 combines with J gene TRBJ1-2; a possible D gene is TRBD1 (6 bases). CDR3 length: 12 residues. Germline V CDR1 and CDR2: MNHEY, SVGAGI. V was trimmed by 5 bases and J by 7 bases, leaving 11 bases between them. The CDR3: CASSAGARGYTF. The CDR3 nucleotides are TGTGCCAGCAGTGCAGGGGCGCGTGGCTACACCTTC.

The chain links TRBV29-1 to TRBJ1-2; 7 bases match TRBD1. This CDR3 is 15 amino acids long. Germline V lookup: CDR1 SQVTM, CDR2 ANQGSEA. The V and J ends lost 3 bases and 4 bases, in that order; junction bases with no gene match: 11. CDR3 bases: TGCAGCGTTGAGACCCGGGACAGCGACCCCTATGGCTACACCTTC. Translating it yields CSVETRDSDPYGYTF.

This chain links TRBV11-2 with TRBJ2-2; no clear D gene. Trimming left V 7 bases short and J 5 bases short, with 20 bases between. Germline V CDR1 and CDR2: SGHAT, FQNNGV. The CDR3 length is 16 residues. The CDR3 DNA follows: TGTGCCAGCACCTCCATTAGTGCGTTTGGGACCGGGGAGCTGTTTTTT. This sequence encodes CASTSISAFGTGELFF.